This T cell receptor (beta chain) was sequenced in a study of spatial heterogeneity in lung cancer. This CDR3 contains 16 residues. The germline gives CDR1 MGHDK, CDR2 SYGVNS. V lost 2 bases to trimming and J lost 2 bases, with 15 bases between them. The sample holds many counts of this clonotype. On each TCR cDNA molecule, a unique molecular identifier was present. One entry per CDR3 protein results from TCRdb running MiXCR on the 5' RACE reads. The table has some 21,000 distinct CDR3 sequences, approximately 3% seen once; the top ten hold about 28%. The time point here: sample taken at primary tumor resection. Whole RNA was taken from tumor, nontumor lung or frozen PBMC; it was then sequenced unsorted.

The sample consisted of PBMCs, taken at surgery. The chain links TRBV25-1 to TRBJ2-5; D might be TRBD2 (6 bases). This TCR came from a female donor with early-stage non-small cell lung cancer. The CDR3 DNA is TGTGCCAGCAGTGAACTCGGGGGTTCGGAGCAAGAGACCCAGTACTTC. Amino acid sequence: CASSELGGSEQETQYF.